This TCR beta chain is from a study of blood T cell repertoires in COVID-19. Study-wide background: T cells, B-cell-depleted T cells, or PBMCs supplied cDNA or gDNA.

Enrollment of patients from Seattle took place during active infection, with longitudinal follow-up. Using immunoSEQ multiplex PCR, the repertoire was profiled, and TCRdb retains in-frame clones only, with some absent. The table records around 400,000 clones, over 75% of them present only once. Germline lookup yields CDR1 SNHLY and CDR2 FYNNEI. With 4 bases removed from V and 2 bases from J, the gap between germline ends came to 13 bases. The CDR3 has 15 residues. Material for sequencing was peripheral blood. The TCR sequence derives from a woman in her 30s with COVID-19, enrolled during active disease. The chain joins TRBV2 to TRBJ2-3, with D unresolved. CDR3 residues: CASSAGVGATDTQYF. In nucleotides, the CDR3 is TGTGCCAGCAGTGCCGGCGTGGGCGCCACAGATACGCAGTATTTT.